This is a list of T cell receptor beta chains from one sample in a study of cytomegalovirus exposure and HLA in healthy donors. Some clones are missing from TCRdb's copy, which holds only in-frame ones; the method was immunoSEQ multiplex PCR. This sample has 90,000 to 150,000 clones; about four fifths occur once, and the top ten carry 2% to 2.5%. Input material: PBMCs. The receptors shown here come from a woman aged 35 to 49 in good health and CMV-seronegative. The CDR3 runs from the conserved cysteine through the conserved F or W. Fields, in order: V gene, D gene, clone size, J gene, CDR3 DNA, CDR3 protein. D genes are given only for firm matches. Size is omitted from some rows. Given values are once, few, many or a class for expanded clones.

v_call: TRBV2
d_call: TRBD1
clone_size: NA
j_call: TRBJ1-2
cdr3_nt: TGTGCCAGCAGCGAAGGGACAGCTAACTATGGCTACACCTTC
cdr3_aa: CASSEGTANYGYTF

v_call: TRBV30
d_call: TRBD1
clone_size: NA
j_call: TRBJ1-1
cdr3_nt: TGTGCCTGGAGTCCACTCACGACAGGGTGGGCTGAAGCTTTCTTT
cdr3_aa: CAWSPLTTGWAEAFF

v_call: TRBV19
d_call: TRBD1
clone_size: few
j_call: TRBJ1-2
cdr3_nt: TGTGCCAGTACCCAGGACAGGGTTGCCTATGGCTACACCTTC
cdr3_aa: CASTQDRVAYGYTF

v_call: TRBV4-2
d_call: TRBD2
clone_size: NA
j_call: TRBJ2-1
cdr3_nt: TGTGCCAGCAGCCAAGGTTTCCTAGCGGGAGGGGATGAGCAGTTCTTC
cdr3_aa: CASSQGFLAGGDEQFF

v_call: TRBV6-6
d_call: NA
clone_size: NA
j_call: TRBJ2-1
cdr3_nt: TGTGCCAGCAGTTACTCGAACAGTTACAATGAGCAGTTCTTC
cdr3_aa: CASSYSNSYNEQFF

v_call: TRBV7-9
d_call: TRBD1
clone_size: NA
j_call: TRBJ2-1
cdr3_nt: TGTGCCAGCAGCTTCACCGGGACAGGGTACAATGAGCAGTTCTTC
cdr3_aa: CASSFTGTGYNEQFF

v_call: TRBV27
d_call: NA
clone_size: few
j_call: TRBJ1-1
cdr3_nt: TGTGGAGTCCGGTCCTCCACTGAAGCTTTCTTT
cdr3_aa: CGVRSSTEAFF

v_call: TRBV27
d_call: NA
clone_size: once
j_call: TRBJ2-1
cdr3_nt: TGTGCCAGCAGAGGGCCAGGGTATTTTGGTGAGCAGTTCTTC
cdr3_aa: CASRGPGYFGEQFF

v_call: TRBV29-1
d_call: TRBD1
clone_size: NA
j_call: TRBJ1-1
cdr3_nt: TGCAGCGCCTTACAGGGGTCTGAAGCTTTCTTT
cdr3_aa: CSALQGSEAFF

v_call: TRBV5-1
d_call: TRBD2
clone_size: once
j_call: TRBJ2-1
cdr3_nt: TGCGCCAGCAGCTTATCCGGGACAGGCGGGACTAGCGGTCTCAATGAGCAGTTCTTC
cdr3_aa: CASSLSGTGGTSGLNEQFF

v_call: TRBV5-1
d_call: TRBD2
clone_size: NA
j_call: TRBJ2-5
cdr3_nt: TGCGCCAGCTCCCGACTAGCGGGAGGCCAAGAGACCCAGTACTTC
cdr3_aa: CASSRLAGGQETQYF

v_call: TRBV28
d_call: NA
clone_size: NA
j_call: TRBJ2-7
cdr3_nt: TGTGCCAGCAGTCCACGGACGGGACTGTCCTACGAGCAGTACTTC
cdr3_aa: CASSPRTGLSYEQYF

v_call: TRBV7-6
d_call: NA
clone_size: NA
j_call: TRBJ2-3
cdr3_nt: TGTGCCAGCAGCCAGACTTTTGGTGGAGCCGGCACAGATACGCAGTATTTT
cdr3_aa: CASSQTFGGAGTDTQYF

v_call: TRBV7-9
d_call: TRBD1
clone_size: NA
j_call: TRBJ2-5
cdr3_nt: TGTGCCAGCAGCCTTACAGGGGGCGGGGAGACCCAGTACTTC
cdr3_aa: CASSLTGGGETQYF

v_call: TRBV30
d_call: TRBD1
clone_size: NA
j_call: TRBJ1-6
cdr3_nt: TGTGCCTGGAGTTCCGCCAGGACAGGGTCCTATAATTCACCCCTCCACTTT
cdr3_aa: CAWSSARTGSYNSPLHF

v_call: TRBV6-1
d_call: NA
clone_size: NA
j_call: TRBJ2-5
cdr3_nt: TGTGCCAGCAGTGAGCACTGGAGCCAAGAGACCCAGTACTTC
cdr3_aa: CASSEHWSQETQYF

v_call: TRBV5-1
d_call: NA
clone_size: NA
j_call: TRBJ2-2
cdr3_nt: TGCGCCAGCAGCTTGGGGGCAGGGGTCACCGGGGAGCTGTTTTTT
cdr3_aa: CASSLGAGVTGELFF

v_call: TRBV5-1
d_call: TRBD1
clone_size: NA
j_call: TRBJ2-5
cdr3_nt: TGCGCCAGCAGCTTGGGGGCTAGTAGGGGGCAGCAAGAGACCCAGTACTTC
cdr3_aa: CASSLGASRGQQETQYF

v_call: TRBV6-5
d_call: NA
clone_size: NA
j_call: TRBJ1-1
cdr3_nt: TGTGCCAGCAGTTACGGCCACGTCAACACTGAAGCTTTCTTT
cdr3_aa: CASSYGHVNTEAFF

v_call: TRBV19
d_call: TRBD2
clone_size: NA
j_call: TRBJ2-3
cdr3_nt: TGTGCCAGTAGCCCGGGACTAGCGGGGGGCCTTGGTCCAGATACGCAGTATTTT
cdr3_aa: CASSPGLAGGLGPDTQYF

v_call: TRBV5-4
d_call: TRBD2
clone_size: NA
j_call: TRBJ2-3
cdr3_nt: TGTGCCAGCAGCTTGGGACTAGCGGGAATGTTCCCAGATACGCAGTATTTT
cdr3_aa: CASSLGLAGMFPDTQYF

v_call: TRBV7-6
d_call: NA
clone_size: NA
j_call: TRBJ1-6
cdr3_nt: TGTGCCAGCAGCCCAGGGTCCTCCGTGGCACCCCTCCACTTT
cdr3_aa: CASSPGSSVAPLHF

v_call: TRBV18
d_call: NA
clone_size: NA
j_call: TRBJ1-2
cdr3_nt: TGTGCCAGCTCTCCCCTCCGCGAGCAGGGCGGCTATGGCTACACCTTC
cdr3_aa: CASSPLREQGGYGYTF

v_call: TRBV10-1
d_call: NA
clone_size: NA
j_call: TRBJ1-1
cdr3_nt: TGCGCCAGCAGTGAATGGGCCCAAGGAACTGAAGCTTTCTTT
cdr3_aa: CASSEWAQGTEAFF

v_call: TRBV19
d_call: NA
clone_size: NA
j_call: TRBJ2-5
cdr3_nt: TGTGCCAGTAGTATCGGCTCAGCGCCCCAAGAGACCCAGTACTTC
cdr3_aa: CASSIGSAPQETQYF

v_call: TRBV5-1
d_call: TRBD2
clone_size: once
j_call: TRBJ2-1
cdr3_nt: TGCGCCAGCAGCTTCTTGTCTAGCGGTGAAAATGAGCAGTTCTTC
cdr3_aa: CASSFLSSGENEQFF

v_call: TRBV7-6
d_call: NA
clone_size: NA
j_call: TRBJ2-2
cdr3_nt: TGTGCCAGCAGCCCAGGAGGGACCCCCGGGGAGCTGTTTTTT
cdr3_aa: CASSPGGTPGELFF

v_call: TRBV5-1
d_call: NA
clone_size: few
j_call: TRBJ1-1
cdr3_nt: TGCGCCAGCAGCTTGGACCCGGCAGGGATGAACACTGAAGCTTTCTTT
cdr3_aa: CASSLDPAGMNTEAFF

v_call: TRBV19
d_call: TRBD1
clone_size: NA
j_call: TRBJ1-5
cdr3_nt: TGTGCCAGTGGACAGGGGTACCTTCGGCCCCAGCATTTT
cdr3_aa: CASGQGYLRPQHF

v_call: TRBV19
d_call: TRBD2
clone_size: few
j_call: TRBJ2-1
cdr3_nt: TGTGCCAGTAGTCCACGGACTAGCGGGGGGTCCGGTGAGCAGTTCTTC
cdr3_aa: CASSPRTSGGSGEQFF

v_call: TRBV5-1
d_call: TRBD1
clone_size: few
j_call: TRBJ2-7
cdr3_nt: TGCGCCAGCAGGGGGGGACAGGGTAGTGGCTACGAGCAGTACTTC
cdr3_aa: CASRGGQGSGYEQYF

v_call: TRBV5-1
d_call: TRBD1
clone_size: NA
j_call: TRBJ1-4
cdr3_nt: TGCGCCAGCAGCCGGGAAGGGACAGGGTATGAAAAACTGTTTTTT
cdr3_aa: CASSREGTGYEKLFF

v_call: TRBV5-3
d_call: TRBD2
clone_size: NA
j_call: TRBJ2-7
cdr3_nt: TGTGCCAGAAGCTACGTCCGTGGGACTACCACCTACGAGCAGTACTTC
cdr3_aa: CARSYVRGTTTYEQYF

v_call: TRBV4-2
d_call: NA
clone_size: few
j_call: TRBJ1-4
cdr3_nt: TGTGCCAGCAGCCAAGAGTCAGGGGAAAAACTGTTTTTT
cdr3_aa: CASSQESGEKLFF

v_call: TRBV6-5
d_call: NA
clone_size: NA
j_call: TRBJ1-1
cdr3_nt: TGTGCCAGCAGTTACTCAAGAACAGGGAACACTGAAGCTTTCTTT
cdr3_aa: CASSYSRTGNTEAFF

v_call: TRBV7-2
d_call: TRBD2
clone_size: NA
j_call: TRBJ2-5
cdr3_nt: TGTGCCAGCAGCTTAGACCTAGCGGGAACTTTAGGGGCAGGGGAGACCCAGTACTTC
cdr3_aa: CASSLDLAGTLGAGETQYF

v_call: TRBV28
d_call: NA
clone_size: NA
j_call: TRBJ1-5
cdr3_nt: TGTGCCAGCAGAATGGCAAATCAGCCCCAGCATTTT
cdr3_aa: CASRMANQPQHF

v_call: TRBV27
d_call: TRBD2
clone_size: NA
j_call: TRBJ2-4
cdr3_nt: TGTGCCAGGGGGACTAGTACAAACATTCAGTACTTC
cdr3_aa: CARGTSTNIQYF

v_call: TRBV7-9
d_call: TRBD1
clone_size: NA
j_call: TRBJ1-2
cdr3_nt: TGTGCCAGCAGCGACGGGACAGTCTATGGCTACACCTTC
cdr3_aa: CASSDGTVYGYTF

v_call: TRBV19
d_call: NA
clone_size: NA
j_call: TRBJ1-4
cdr3_nt: TGTGCCAGTAGGGCGGGTACCACTAATGAAAAACTGTTTTTT
cdr3_aa: CASRAGTTNEKLFF

v_call: TRBV11-1
d_call: NA
clone_size: NA
j_call: TRBJ2-7
cdr3_nt: TGTGCCAGCAGCTTCGGACTTTCCTACGAGCAGTACTTC
cdr3_aa: CASSFGLSYEQYF

v_call: TRBV18
d_call: NA
clone_size: NA
j_call: TRBJ2-3
cdr3_nt: TGTGCCAGCCGATGGACAAGCAGCACAGATACGCAGTATTTT
cdr3_aa: CASRWTSSTDTQYF

v_call: TRBV15
d_call: TRBD1
clone_size: NA
j_call: TRBJ2-7
cdr3_nt: TGTGCCACCAGCAGAGTTTACACAGGGGGTCGGTACGAGCAGTACTTC
cdr3_aa: CATSRVYTGGRYEQYF

v_call: TRBV9
d_call: TRBD1
clone_size: NA
j_call: TRBJ1-6
cdr3_nt: TGTGCCAGCAGCGCCACGGGACAGGGGAATTCACCCCTCCACTTT
cdr3_aa: CASSATGQGNSPLHF

v_call: TRBV6-6
d_call: TRBD2
clone_size: NA
j_call: TRBJ2-1
cdr3_nt: TGTGCCAGCACCCACCGCGGGAGCCTTGAGCAGTTCTTC
cdr3_aa: CASTHRGSLEQFF

v_call: TRBV27
d_call: NA
clone_size: NA
j_call: TRBJ1-2
cdr3_nt: TGTGCCAGCAGTCCCCGCCCGGGGGATTATGGCTACACCTTC
cdr3_aa: CASSPRPGDYGYTF

v_call: TRBV11-3
d_call: TRBD1
clone_size: NA
j_call: TRBJ2-2
cdr3_nt: TGTGCCAGCAGCTTAGTACAGGGGGCGAACACCGGGGAGCTGTTTTTT
cdr3_aa: CASSLVQGANTGELFF

v_call: TRBV5-4
d_call: TRBD2
clone_size: NA
j_call: TRBJ2-5
cdr3_nt: TGTGCCAGCAGCCCGACTAGCGGGAAAGAGACCCAGTACTTC
cdr3_aa: CASSPTSGKETQYF

v_call: TRBV6-6
d_call: TRBD1
clone_size: NA
j_call: TRBJ1-4
cdr3_nt: TGTGCCAGCAGCCTGGGACAGGGTAATGAAAAACTGTTTTTT
cdr3_aa: CASSLGQGNEKLFF

v_call: TRBV9
d_call: TRBD1
clone_size: NA
j_call: TRBJ1-1
cdr3_nt: TGTGCCAGCAGCGCGGGACAGATGAACACTGAAGCTTTCTTT
cdr3_aa: CASSAGQMNTEAFF